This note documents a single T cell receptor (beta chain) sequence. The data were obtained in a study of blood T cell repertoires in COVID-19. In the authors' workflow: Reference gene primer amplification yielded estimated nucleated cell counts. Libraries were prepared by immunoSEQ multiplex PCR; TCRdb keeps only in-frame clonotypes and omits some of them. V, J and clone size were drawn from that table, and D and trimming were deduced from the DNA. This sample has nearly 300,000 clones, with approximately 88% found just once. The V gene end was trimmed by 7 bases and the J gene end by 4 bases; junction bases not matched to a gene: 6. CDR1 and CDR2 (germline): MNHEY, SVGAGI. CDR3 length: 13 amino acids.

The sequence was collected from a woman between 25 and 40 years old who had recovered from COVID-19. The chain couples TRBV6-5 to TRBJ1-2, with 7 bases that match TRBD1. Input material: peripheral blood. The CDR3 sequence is CASTPTGAYGYTF. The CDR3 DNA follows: TGTGCCAGCACCCCCACAGGGGCCTATGGCTACACCTTC.